The 2 T cell receptor beta chains below were found in one sample sequenced in a study of memory CD4+ T cells and cytomegalovirus serostatus (dated by TCRdb to 2018 to 2020). A FACSAria II was used to sort memory CD4+ T cells, defined as single viable CD3+CD4+CD8-CD45RO+ cells. The library was prepared using the immunoSEQ multiplex PCR assay. TCRdb provides this immuneACCESS table in a form limited to in-frame rearrangements. Some clones are lacking; in checked studies, under half of them reflect an unresolved V gene, and why the rest are absent is not known. The sample table shows under 45,000 clones, and over 70% are seen once. Clones ranked in the top ten supply around 0.6% of the sample. Sequencing was carried out using memory CD4+ T cells from blood. The receptors were sampled from an adult in good health and CMV-seronegative.

The chain recombines TRBV7-9 with TRBJ1-5, with D maybe TRBD1 (5 bases). This CDR3 comprises 16 residues. Germline V lookup: CDR1 SEHNR, CDR2 FQNEAQ (reference sequence). V lost 0 bases, J lost 3 bases, and 12 bases lay in between. The CDR3: CASSLAGGGSNQPQHF. DNA of the CDR3: TGTGCCAGCAGCTTAGCCGGGGGTGGCTCCAATCAGCCCCAGCATTTT.

The chain uses TRBV9 and TRBJ2-7, with D possibly being TRBD1 (5 bases). The CDR3 totals 15 residues. The germline gives CDR1 SGDLS, CDR2 YYNGEE. Between the trimmed V and J ends, which lost 3 bases and 0 bases, there was a span of 13 bases. In nucleotides, the CDR3 is TGTGCCAGCAGCGCCCAGGGTTCCCCCTCCTACGAGCAGTACTTC. Translation: CASSAQGSPSYEQYF.